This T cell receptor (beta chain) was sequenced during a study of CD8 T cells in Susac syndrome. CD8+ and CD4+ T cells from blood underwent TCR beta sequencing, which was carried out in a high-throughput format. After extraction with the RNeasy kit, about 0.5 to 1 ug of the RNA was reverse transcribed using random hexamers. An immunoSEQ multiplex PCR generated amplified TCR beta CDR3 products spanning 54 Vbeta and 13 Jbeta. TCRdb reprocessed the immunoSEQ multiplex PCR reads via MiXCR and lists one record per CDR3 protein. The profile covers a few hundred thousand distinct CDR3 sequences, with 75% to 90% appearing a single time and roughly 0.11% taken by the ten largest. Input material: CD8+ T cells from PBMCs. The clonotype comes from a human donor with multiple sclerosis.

CDR3 sequence: CASSHRDLSYEQYF. As DNA, the CDR3 is TGTGCCAGTAGCCACCGGGACCTCTCCTACGAGCAGTACTTC. The chain is built from TRBV19 and TRBJ2-7, with D possibly being TRBD1 or TRBD2 (5 bases each). The CDR3 totals 14 residues. Deletions cut 6 bases from V and 0 bases from J, with 12 bases between. Germline CDR1 LNHDA, CDR2 SQIVND (reference sequence). Drawing the rest from reference TRBV19 and TRBJ2-7, the complete variable domain is DGGITQSPKYLFRKEGQNVTLSCEQNLNHDAMYWYRQDPGQGLRLIYYSQIVNDFQKGDIAEGYSVSREKKESFPLTVTSAQKNPTAFYLCASSHRDLSYEQYFGPGTRLTVT.